This TCR beta chain was retrieved from a study of blood T cell repertoires in COVID-19. The CDR3 has 15 amino acids. V shed 0 bases and J shed 0 bases, with 10 bases lying between them. Germline V gene sequence: CDR1 SGHRS, CDR2 YFSETQ. Libraries were prepared by immunoSEQ multiplex PCR; TCRdb keeps only in-frame clonotypes and omits some of them. The table lists some 330,000 clones, about 87% of them singletons. The receptor was derived from a man aged 25-40 years who had recovered from COVID-19. Sequences were obtained from PBMCs or T cells enriched from blood (not recorded which). The V gene is TRBV5-1, the J gene TRBJ2-7, with a possible D match to TRBD1 (5 bases). The CDR3 region has the DNA TGCGCCAGCAGCTTGGAATTGGGGCTCTCCTACGAGCAGTACTTC. Its translation is CASSLELGLSYEQYF.